In its sample, the clone carrying this TCR beta chain was seen a few times. Germline V CDR1 and CDR2: SGHNT, YENEEA. This CDR3 has 13 residues. The V gene lost 3 bases and the J gene lost 4 bases, with 9 bases spanning the gap. TCRdb independently ran MiXCR on the 5' RACE reads; one entry per CDR3 protein. The sample has tens of thousands of distinct CDR3 sequences, 28% seen once. The chain uses TRBV11-3 and TRBJ1-2; no reliable D call. This sequence originates from a female donor with breast cancer. Sequenced sample: naive CD4+ T cells sorted from blood. Regarding subset: naive CD4+ T cells, CD4+CD45RA+CD25-. The CDR3 reads CASSLRRGYGYTF. CDR3 bases: TGTGCCAGCAGCTTGCGGAGAGGCTATGGCTACACCTTC.